These 3 T cell receptor beta chains were all obtained from the same sample, sequenced in a study of cytomegalovirus exposure and HLA in healthy donors. A multiplex PCR was run with 60 Vbeta primers and 13 Jbeta primers. Assay used: immunoSEQ multiplex PCR; TCRdb lists only in-frame clones, some missing. The table records roughly 88,000 clones, 69% of them present only once. Sequencing was performed on PBMCs. The receptor set was obtained from a man aged 50 to 60 in good health and CMV-seronegative.

This clone was counted only a few times. J is TRBJ2-7 and V is TRBV5-6; D is unresolved. The CDR3 runs to 12 residues. Germline CDR1 reads SGHDT; CDR2 reads YYEEEE. V lost 1 base and J 4 bases, leaving 6 bases between the germline ends. For the CDR3, the DNA is TGTGCCAGCAGCTTGAAGACTTACGAGCAGTACGTC. It codes for CASSLKTYEQYV.

V and J are TRBV28 and TRBJ2-3; the match to TRBD2 covers 12 bases. The V segment lost 5 bases and the J segment 0 bases; nucleotides outside the gene matches: 6. This CDR3 is 17 amino acids long. CDR1 MDHEN and CDR2 SYDVKM come from the germline V gene. The CDR3: CASSLRTSGTSTDTQYF. For the CDR3, the DNA is TGTGCCAGCAGTCTGAGGACTAGCGGGACTAGCACAGATACGCAGTATTTT.

The J gene is TRBJ1-1, the V gene TRBV18; the D is unclear. This CDR3 comprises 13 residues. V was cut by 5 bases and J by 4 bases, with 11 bases left in between. Germline values: CDR1 KGHSH, CDR2 LQKENI. The CDR3 region is CASSSNGGTEAFF. In nucleotides, the CDR3 is TGTGCCAGCTCATCCAACGGCGGCACTGAAGCTTTCTTT.